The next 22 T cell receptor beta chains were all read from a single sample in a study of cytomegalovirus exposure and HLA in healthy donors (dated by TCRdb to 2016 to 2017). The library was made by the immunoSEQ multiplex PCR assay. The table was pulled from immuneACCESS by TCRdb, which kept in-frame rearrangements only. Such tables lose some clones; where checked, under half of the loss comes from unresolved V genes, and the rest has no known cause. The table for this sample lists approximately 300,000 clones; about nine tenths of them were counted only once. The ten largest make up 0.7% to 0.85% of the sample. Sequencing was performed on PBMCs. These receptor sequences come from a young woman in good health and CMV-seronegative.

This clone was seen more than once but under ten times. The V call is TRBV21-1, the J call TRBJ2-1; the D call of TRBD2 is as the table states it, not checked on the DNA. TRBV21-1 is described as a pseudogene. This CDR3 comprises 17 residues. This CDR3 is CASSKARGLAGDNEQFF. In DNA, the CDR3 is TGTGCCAGCAGCAAAGCAAGGGGACTAGCGGGGGACAATGAGCAGTTCTTC.

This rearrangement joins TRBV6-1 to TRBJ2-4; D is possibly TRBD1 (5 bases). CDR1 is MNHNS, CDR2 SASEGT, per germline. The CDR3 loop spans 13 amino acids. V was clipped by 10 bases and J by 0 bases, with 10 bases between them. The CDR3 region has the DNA TGTGCCACTTCGACAGTAGCCAAAAACATTCAGTACTTC. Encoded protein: CATSTVAKNIQYF.

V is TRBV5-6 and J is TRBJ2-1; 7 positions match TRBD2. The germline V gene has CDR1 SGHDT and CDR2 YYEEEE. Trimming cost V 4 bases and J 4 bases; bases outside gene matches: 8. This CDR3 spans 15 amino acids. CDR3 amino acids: CASSTLAGPYNEQFF. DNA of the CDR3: TGTGCCAGCAGCACCTTAGCGGGCCCATACAATGAGCAGTTCTTC. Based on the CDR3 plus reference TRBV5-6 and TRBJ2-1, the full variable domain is DAGVTQSPTHLIKTRGQQVTLRCSPKSGHDTVSWYQQALGQGPQFIFQYYEEEERQRGNFPDRFSGHQFPNYSSELNVNALLLGDSALYLCASSTLAGPYNEQFFGPGTRLTVL.

The CDR3 sequence: CASSELRKAFF. Here the CDR3 DNA reads TGTGCCAGCAGTGAACTGAGAAAAGCTTTCTTT. This chain joins TRBV28 and TRBJ1-1; unclear D gene. The V gene's germline CDR1 is MDHEN and CDR2 SYDVKM. The CDR3 is 11 residues long. Trimming pared 5 bases from V and 9 bases from J, leaving 10 bases between.

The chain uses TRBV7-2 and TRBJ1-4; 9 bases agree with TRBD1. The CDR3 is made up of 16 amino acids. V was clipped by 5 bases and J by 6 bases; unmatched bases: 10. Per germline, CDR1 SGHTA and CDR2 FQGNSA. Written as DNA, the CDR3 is TGTGCCAGCAGCCCGACTGGACAGGGGAGTGATGAAAAACTGTTTTTT. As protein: CASSPTGQGSDEKLFF.

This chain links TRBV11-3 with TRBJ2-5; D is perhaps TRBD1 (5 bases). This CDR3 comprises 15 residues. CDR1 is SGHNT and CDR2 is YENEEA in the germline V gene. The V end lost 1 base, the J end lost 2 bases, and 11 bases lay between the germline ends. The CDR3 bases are TGTGCCAGCAGCTTAGGACAGATATTTCAAGAGACCCAGTACTTC. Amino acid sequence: CASSLGQIFQETQYF. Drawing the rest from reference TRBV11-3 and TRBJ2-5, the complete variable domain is EAGVVQSPRYKIIEKKQPVAFWCNPISGHNTLYWYLQNLGQGPELLIRYENEEAVDDSQLPKDRFSAERLKGVDSTLKIQPAELGDSAVYLCASSLGQIFQETQYFGPGTRLLVL.

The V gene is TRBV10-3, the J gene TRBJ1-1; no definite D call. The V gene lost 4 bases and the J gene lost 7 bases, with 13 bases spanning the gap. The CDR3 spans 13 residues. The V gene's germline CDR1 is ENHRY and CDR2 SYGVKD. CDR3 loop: CAISGPGVDEAFF. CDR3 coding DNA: TGTGCCATCAGTGGACCGGGAGTTGATGAAGCTTTCTTT.

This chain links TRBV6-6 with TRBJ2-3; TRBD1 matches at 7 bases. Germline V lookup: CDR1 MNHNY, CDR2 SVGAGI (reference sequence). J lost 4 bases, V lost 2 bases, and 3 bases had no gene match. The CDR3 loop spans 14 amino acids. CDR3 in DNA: TGTGCCAGCAGTTACGCCCAGGGGGCAGATACGCAGTATTTT. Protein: CASSYAQGADTQYF.

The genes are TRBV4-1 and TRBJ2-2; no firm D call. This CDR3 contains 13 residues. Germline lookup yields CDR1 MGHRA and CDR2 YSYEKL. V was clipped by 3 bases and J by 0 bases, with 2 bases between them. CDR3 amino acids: CASSHANTGELFF. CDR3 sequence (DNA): TGCGCCAGCAGCCACGCGAACACCGGGGAGCTGTTTTTT.

CDR3 amino acids: CASSLGLAGDSSYNEQFF. In nucleotides, the CDR3 is TGTGCCAGCAGCTTAGGACTAGCGGGAGACTCCTCCTACAATGAGCAGTTCTTC. The rearrangement links TRBV7-9 to TRBJ2-1, with TRBD2 matching over 12 bases. The CDR3 covers 18 residues. Germline CDR1 and CDR2: SEHNR and FQNEAQ (reference sequence). Germline trimming cut 1 base from V and 0 bases from J; bases unmatched to any gene: 4.

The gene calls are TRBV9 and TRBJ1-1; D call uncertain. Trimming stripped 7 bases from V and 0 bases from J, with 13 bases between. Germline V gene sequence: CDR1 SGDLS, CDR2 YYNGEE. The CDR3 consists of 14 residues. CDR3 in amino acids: CASGRLELNTEAFF. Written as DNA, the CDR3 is TGTGCCAGCGGCCGTCTGGAGCTGAACACTGAAGCTTTCTTT.

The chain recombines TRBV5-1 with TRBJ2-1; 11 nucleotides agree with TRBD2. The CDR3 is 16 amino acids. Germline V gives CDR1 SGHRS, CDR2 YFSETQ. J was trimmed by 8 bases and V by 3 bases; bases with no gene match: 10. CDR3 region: CASSWGTSGRSDEQFF. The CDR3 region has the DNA TGCGCCAGCAGCTGGGGAACTAGCGGGAGATCTGATGAGCAGTTCTTC.

CDR3 protein: CSVERTPYNEQFF. CDR3 bases: TGCAGCGTTGAAAGGACTCCATACAATGAGCAGTTCTTC. V gene TRBV29-1 combines with J gene TRBJ2-1; the D gene is possibly TRBD2 (5 bases). Germline CDR1 and CDR2: SQVTM and ANQGSEA. The CDR3 is 13 amino acids. Trimming removed 2 bases at V and 4 bases at J, with 9 bases between.

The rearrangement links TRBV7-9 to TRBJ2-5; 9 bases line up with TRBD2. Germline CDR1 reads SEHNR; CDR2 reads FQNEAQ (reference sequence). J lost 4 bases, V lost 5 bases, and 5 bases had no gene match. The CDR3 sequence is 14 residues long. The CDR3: CASSMNSGRETQYF. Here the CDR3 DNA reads TGTGCCAGCAGCATGAATAGCGGGAGAGAGACCCAGTACTTC.

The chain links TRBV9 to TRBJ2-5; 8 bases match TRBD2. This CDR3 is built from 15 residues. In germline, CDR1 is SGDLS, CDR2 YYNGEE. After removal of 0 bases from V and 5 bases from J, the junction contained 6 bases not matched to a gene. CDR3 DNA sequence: TGTGCCAGCAGCGTAGAAAGCGGGAGTACGGAGACCCAGTACTTC. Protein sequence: CASSVESGSTETQYF.

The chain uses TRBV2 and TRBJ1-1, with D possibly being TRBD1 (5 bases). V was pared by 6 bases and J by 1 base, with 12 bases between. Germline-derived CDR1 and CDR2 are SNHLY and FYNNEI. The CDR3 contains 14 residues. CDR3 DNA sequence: TGTGCCAGCAGCACCTTGGGGGGGAACACTGAAGCTTTCTTT. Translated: CASSTLGGNTEAFF. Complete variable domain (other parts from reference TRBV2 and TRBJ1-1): EPEVTQTPSHQVTQMGQEVILRCVPISNHLYFYWYRQILGQKVEFLVSFYNNEISEKSEIFDDQFSVERPDGSNFTLKIRSTKLEDSAMYFCASSTLGGNTEAFFGQGTRLTVV.

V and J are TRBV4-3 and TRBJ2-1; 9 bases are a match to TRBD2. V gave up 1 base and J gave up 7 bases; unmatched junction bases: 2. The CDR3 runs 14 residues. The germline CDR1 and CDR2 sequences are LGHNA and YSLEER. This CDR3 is CASSQGLAGNEQFF. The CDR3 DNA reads TGCGCCAGCAGCCAAGGCCTAGCGGGAAATGAGCAGTTCTTC.

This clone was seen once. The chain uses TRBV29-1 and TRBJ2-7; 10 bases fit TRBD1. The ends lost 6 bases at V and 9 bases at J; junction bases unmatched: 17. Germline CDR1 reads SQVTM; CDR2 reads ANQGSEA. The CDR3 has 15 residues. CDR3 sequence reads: CSVETTGQGSVGQYF. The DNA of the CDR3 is TGCAGCGTCGAAACTACGGGACAGGGGTCTGTGGGGCAGTACTTC.

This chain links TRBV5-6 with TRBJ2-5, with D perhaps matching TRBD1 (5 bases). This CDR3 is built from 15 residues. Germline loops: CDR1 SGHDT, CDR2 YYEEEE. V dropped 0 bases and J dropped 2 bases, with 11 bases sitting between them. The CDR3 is CASSLVGSGQETQYF. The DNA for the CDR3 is TGTGCCAGCAGCTTGGTGGGTTCAGGGCAAGAGACCCAGTACTTC.

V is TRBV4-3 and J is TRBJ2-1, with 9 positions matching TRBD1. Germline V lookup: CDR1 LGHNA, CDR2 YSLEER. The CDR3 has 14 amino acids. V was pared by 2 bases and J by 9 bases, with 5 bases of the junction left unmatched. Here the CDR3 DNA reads TGCGCCAGCAGCCAAACCGGGACAGGGACTGAGCAGTTCTTC. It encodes CASSQTGTGTEQFF.

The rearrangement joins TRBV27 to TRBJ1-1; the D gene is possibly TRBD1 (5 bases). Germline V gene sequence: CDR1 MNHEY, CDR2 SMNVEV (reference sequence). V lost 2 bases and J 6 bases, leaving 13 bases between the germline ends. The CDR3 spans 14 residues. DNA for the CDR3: TGTGCCAGCAGTTTAAATCTCGGGGGGGCTGAAGCTTTCTTT. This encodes CASSLNLGGAEAFF.

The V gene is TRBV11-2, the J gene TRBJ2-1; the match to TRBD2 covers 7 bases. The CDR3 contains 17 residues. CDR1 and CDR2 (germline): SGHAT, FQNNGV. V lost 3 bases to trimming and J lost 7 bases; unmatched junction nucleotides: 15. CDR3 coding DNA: TGTGCCAGCAGCTTGGGGAGGGACTTAGGGAGGCGTAATGAGCAGTTCTTC. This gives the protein CASSLGRDLGRRNEQFF.